Below, one TCR beta chain is given with its context. Its antigen is unknown. The record originates from a study of cytomegalovirus exposure and HLA in healthy donors. In nominal health when sampled, donors likely had unrecorded immune exposures nonetheless. 13 Jbeta primers and 60 Vbeta primers were used for the PCR. Using immunoSEQ multiplex PCR, the repertoire was profiled, and TCRdb retains in-frame clones only, with some absent. Altogether 200,000 to 250,000 clones are present, approximately 90% being singletons, with the ten largest covering 0.9% to 1.1%. Overall study findings and caveats: Both high specificity and high sensitivity reportedly marked the classifier's diagnosis of cytomegalovirus status. Researchers counted around 180 TCR beta chains as cytomegalovirus-associated.

Germline CDR1 is SGHNT and CDR2 is YENEEA. The ends lost 3 bases at V and 3 bases at J; junction bases unmatched: 6. The CDR3 is 15 residues long. V is TRBV11-3 and J is TRBJ2-7; 9 bases fit TRBD1. The receptor was derived from a young woman in good health and CMV-seronegative. Sequencing was performed on PBMCs. The CDR3 here is CASSLVGQGIYEQYF. CDR3 coding DNA: TGTGCCAGCAGCTTGGTTGGACAGGGGATCTACGAGCAGTACTTC. Full variable domain (rest looked up from reference TRBV11-3 and TRBJ2-7): EAGVVQSPRYKIIEKKQPVAFWCNPISGHNTLYWYLQNLGQGPELLIRYENEEAVDDSQLPKDRFSAERLKGVDSTLKIQPAELGDSAVYLCASSLVGQGIYEQYFGPGTRLTVT.